This record concerns one T cell receptor (beta chain) sequence. The sample is drawn from a study of blood T cell repertoires in COVID-19. The overall study: The United States, Italy and Spain supplied acute and convalescent COVID-19 samples.

The CDR3 sequence is 14 residues long. Looked up from germline, CDR1 is SGHRS and CDR2 is YFSETQ. The V gene lost 2 bases and the J gene lost 3 bases, with 11 bases spanning the gap. Under the authors' procedure: Amplification with reference gene primers provided the estimates of nucleated cell counts. TCRdb keeps only in-frame clones here, not all; method: immunoSEQ multiplex PCR. V and J calls and clone size are given by that table; D and trimming were obtained from the DNA. This sample has around 370,000 clones, with almost 90% found just once. The sequence was collected from a woman in her 70s with COVID-19, enrolled during active disease. Material for sequencing was peripheral blood. This rearrangement joins TRBV5-1 to TRBJ1-1; possibly TRBD1 for D (6 bases). The CDR3 coding sequence is TGCGCCAGCAGCTTCAGGGGAGGGGACACTGAAGCTTTCTTT. It specifies CASSFRGGDTEAFF. Looking up the rest from reference TRBV5-1 and TRBJ1-1 gives the full variable domain: KAGVTQTPRYLIKTRGQQVTLSCSPISGHRSVSWYQQTPGQGLQFLFEYFSETQRNKGNFPGRFSGRQFSNSRSEMNVSTLELGDSALYLCASSFRGGDTEAFFGQGTRLTVV.